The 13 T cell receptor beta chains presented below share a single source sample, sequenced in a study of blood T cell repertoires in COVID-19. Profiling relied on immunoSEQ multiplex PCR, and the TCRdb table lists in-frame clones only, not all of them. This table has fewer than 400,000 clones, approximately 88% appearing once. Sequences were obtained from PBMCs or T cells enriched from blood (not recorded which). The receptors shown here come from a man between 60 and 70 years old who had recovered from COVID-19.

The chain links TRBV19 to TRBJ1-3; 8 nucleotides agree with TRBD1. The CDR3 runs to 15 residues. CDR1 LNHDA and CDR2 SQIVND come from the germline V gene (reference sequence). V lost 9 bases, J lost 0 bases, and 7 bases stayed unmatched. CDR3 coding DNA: TGTGCCAGCACGACAGGGGCTTTCTCTGGAAACACCATATATTTT. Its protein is CASTTGAFSGNTIYF.

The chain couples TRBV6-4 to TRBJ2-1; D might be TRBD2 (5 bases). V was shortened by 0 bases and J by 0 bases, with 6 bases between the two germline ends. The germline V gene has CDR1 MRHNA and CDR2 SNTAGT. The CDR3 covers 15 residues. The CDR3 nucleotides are TGTGCCAGCAGTGACTCCAGCGGCTCCTACAATGAGCAGTTCTTC. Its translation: CASSDSSGSYNEQFF.

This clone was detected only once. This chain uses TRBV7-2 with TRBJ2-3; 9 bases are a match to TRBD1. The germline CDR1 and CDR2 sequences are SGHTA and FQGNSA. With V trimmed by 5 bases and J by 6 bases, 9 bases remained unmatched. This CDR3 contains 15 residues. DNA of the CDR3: TGTGCCAGCAGCACTCGACAGGGGGGTGGGGATACGCAGTATTTT. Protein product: CASSTRQGGGDTQYF.

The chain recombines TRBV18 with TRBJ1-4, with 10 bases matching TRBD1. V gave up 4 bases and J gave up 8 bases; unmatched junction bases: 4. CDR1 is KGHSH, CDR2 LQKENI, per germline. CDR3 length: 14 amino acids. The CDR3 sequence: CASSHGTGEEKLFF. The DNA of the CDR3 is TGTGCCAGCTCACATGGGACAGGGGAAGAAAAACTGTTTTTT.

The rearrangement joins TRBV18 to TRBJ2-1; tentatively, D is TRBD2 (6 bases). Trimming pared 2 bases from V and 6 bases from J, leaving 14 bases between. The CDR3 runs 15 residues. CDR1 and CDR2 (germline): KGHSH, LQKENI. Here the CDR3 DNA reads TGTGCCAGCTCACCAGTGGGAGGCACGGTCAATGAGCAGTTCTTC. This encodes CASSPVGGTVNEQFF.

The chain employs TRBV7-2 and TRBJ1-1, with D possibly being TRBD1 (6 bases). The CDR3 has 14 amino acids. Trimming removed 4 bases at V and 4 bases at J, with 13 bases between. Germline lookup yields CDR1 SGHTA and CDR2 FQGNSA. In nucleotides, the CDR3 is TGTGCCAGCAGCTCCTCCGGACAGACCACTGAAGCTTTCTTT. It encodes CASSSSGQTTEAFF.

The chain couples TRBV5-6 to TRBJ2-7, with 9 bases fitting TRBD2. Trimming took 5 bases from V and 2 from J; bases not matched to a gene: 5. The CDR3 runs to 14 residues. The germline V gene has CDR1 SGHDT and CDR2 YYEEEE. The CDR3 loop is CASSIRLAAYEQYF. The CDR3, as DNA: TGTGCCAGCAGTATCAGACTAGCGGCCTACGAGCAGTACTTC.

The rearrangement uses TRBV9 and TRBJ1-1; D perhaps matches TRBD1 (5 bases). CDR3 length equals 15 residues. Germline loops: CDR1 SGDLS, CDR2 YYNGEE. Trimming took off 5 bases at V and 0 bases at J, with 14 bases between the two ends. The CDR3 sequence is CASSERGIMNTEAFF. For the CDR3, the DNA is TGTGCCAGCAGTGAAAGGGGAATCATGAACACTGAAGCTTTCTTT.

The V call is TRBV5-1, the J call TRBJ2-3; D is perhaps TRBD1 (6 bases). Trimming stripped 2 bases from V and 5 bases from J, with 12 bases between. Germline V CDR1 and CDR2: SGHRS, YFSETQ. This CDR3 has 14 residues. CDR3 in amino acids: CASSFAGVQDTQYF. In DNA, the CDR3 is TGCGCCAGCAGCTTCGCAGGGGTGCAAGATACGCAGTATTTT.

DNA of the CDR3: TGTGCCAGCAGCCACCTCGGGACATCCCCGAGAGAAAAACTGTTTTTT. This encodes CASSHLGTSPREKLFF. The chain uses TRBV3-1 (or the pseudogene TRBV3-2) and TRBJ1-4; D might be TRBD1 (6 bases). CDR3 size: 16 residues. CDR1 LGHDT and CDR2 YNNKEL come from the germline V gene (reference sequence). Trimming shortened V by 3 bases and J by 8 bases, and 19 bases separated the two germline ends.

The CDR3 nucleotides are TGTGCCAGCAGCCCTACAGGGGGCCCCTCCTACGAGCAGTACTTC. Protein product: CASSPTGGPSYEQYF. The chain combines TRBV7-3 with TRBJ2-7; 9 bases are shared with TRBD1. Germline CDR1 is SGHTA and CDR2 is FQGTGA. The ends lost 5 bases at V and 0 bases at J; junction bases unmatched: 5. The CDR3 loop spans 15 amino acids.

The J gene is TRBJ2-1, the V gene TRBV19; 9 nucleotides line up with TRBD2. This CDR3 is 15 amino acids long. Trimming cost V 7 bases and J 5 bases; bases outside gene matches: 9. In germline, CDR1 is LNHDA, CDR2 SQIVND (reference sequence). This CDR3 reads CASTTRTSVDNEQFF. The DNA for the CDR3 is TGTGCCAGTACCACAAGGACTAGCGTAGACAATGAGCAGTTCTTC.

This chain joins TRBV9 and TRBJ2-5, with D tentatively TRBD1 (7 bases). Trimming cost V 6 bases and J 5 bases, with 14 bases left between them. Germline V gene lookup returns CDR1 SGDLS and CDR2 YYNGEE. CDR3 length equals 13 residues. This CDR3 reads CASNQQGRETQYF. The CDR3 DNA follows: TGTGCCAGCAACCAACAGGGGAGGGAGACCCAGTACTTC.